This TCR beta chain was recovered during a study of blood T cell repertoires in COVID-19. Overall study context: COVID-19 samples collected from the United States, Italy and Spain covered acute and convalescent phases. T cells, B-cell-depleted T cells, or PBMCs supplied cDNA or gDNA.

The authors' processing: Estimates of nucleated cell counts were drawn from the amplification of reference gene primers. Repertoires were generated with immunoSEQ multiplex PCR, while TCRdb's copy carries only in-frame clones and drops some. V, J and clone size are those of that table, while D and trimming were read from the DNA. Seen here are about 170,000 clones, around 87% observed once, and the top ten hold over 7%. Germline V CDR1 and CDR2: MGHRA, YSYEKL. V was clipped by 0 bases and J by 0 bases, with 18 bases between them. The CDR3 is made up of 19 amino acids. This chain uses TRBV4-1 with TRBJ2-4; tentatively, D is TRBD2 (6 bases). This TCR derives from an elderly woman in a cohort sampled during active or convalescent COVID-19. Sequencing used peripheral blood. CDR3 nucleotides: TGCGCCAGCAGCCAAGATCAGCTGGGCCTGGGACTAGCCAAAAACATTCAGTACTTC. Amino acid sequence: CASSQDQLGLGLAKNIQYF.